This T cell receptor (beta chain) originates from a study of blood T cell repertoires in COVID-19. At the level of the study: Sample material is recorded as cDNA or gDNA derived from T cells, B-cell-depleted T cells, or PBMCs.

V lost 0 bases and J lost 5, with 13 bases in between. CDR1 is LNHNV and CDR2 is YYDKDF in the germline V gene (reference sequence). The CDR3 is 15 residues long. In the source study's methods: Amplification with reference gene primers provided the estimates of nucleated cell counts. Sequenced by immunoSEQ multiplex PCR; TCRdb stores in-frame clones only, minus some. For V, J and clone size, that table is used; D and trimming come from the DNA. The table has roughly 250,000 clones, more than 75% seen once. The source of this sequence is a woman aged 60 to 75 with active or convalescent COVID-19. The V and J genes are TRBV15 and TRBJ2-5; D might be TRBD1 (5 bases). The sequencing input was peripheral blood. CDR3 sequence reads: CATSRDFRVFETQYF. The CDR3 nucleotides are TGTGCCACCAGCAGAGATTTCAGGGTCTTTGAGACCCAGTACTTC.